This T cell receptor beta chain was identified during a study of metastatic and nonmetastatic thyroid tumors. The wider study: Samples came from malignant and benign thyroid patients, and repertoires were compared across blood and tumor or nodule tissue.

In the study's own analysis: The study took CDR3 differences across clinicopathological groups and made a distant-metastasis classifier for papillary thyroid cancer from them. TCRdb re-clonotyped the PCR reads through MiXCR. The V and J calls here are based on TCRdb, not the publication. The profile shows around 32,000 clones, 7.4% of them singletons. V was cut by 6 bases and J by 0 bases, with 12 bases left in between. This CDR3 is 15 amino acids long. The germline V gene encodes CDR1 MDHEN and CDR2 SYDVKM. Study-wide results and caveats: In blood and tumor, TCR beta diversity was reportedly significantly higher in malignant thyroid tumors than in benign nodules.

This clone was picked up many times. No antigen is known for it. Patients underwent thyroid surgery, and none had received any treatment before it. This TCR came from a female donor with papillary thyroid cancer or a benign thyroid nodule (not recorded which). Some clones in this sample may be carry-over from other donors' samples. The sample consisted of blood. The chain couples TRBV28 to TRBJ2-1; possible D gene TRBD2, 5 bases. CDR3 bases: TGTGCCAGCAGAAATGGAGGAGGCTCCTACAATGAGCAGTTCTTC. Amino acids: CASRNGGGSYNEQFF.